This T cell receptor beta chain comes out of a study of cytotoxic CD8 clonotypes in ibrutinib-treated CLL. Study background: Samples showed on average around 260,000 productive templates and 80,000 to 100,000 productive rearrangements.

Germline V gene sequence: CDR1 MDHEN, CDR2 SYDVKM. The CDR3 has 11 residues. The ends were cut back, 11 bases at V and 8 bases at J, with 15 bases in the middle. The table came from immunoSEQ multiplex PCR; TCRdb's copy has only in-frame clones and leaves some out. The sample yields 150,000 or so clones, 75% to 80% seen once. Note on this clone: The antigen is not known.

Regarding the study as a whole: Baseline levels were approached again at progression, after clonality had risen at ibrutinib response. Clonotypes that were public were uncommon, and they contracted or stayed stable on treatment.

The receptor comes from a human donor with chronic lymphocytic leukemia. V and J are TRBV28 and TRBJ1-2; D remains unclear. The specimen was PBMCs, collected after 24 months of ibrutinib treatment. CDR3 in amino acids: CAGEGVQGYTF. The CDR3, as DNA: TGTGCCGGAGAGGGTGTCCAGGGCTACACCTTC.